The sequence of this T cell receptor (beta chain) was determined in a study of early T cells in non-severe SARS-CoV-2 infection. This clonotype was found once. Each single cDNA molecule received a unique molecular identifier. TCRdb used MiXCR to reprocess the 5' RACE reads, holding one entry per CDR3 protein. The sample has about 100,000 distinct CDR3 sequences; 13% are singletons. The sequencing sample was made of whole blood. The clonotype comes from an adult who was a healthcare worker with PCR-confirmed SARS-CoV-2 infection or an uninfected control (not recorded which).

In nucleotides, the CDR3 is TGTGCCAGCAGTTCCCCCCCGGGGGCTGAAGCTTTCTTT. It specifies CASSSPPGAEAFF. This chain connects TRBV28 to TRBJ1-1, with D possibly being TRBD1 (5 bases). Deletions cut 4 bases from V and 6 bases from J, with 12 bases between. CDR1 and CDR2 (germline): MDHEN, SYDVKM. CDR3 length: 13 amino acids.